Below, 19 T cell receptor beta chains from the same sample are listed, as sequenced in a study of blood T cell repertoires in COVID-19. Assay used: immunoSEQ multiplex PCR; TCRdb lists only in-frame clones, some missing. The sample has about 19,000 clones; approximately 88% are singletons. Sequences were obtained from peripheral blood. Receptors originate from a human donor in a cohort sampled during active COVID-19.

The chain is built from TRBV6-2 or TRBV6-3 and TRBJ2-1; 7 nucleotides align to TRBD1. The CDR3 length is 15 residues. CDR1 and CDR2 from the germline V gene are MNHEY and SVGEGT. Trimming took 6 bases from V and 3 from J; bases not matched to a gene: 8. CDR3 DNA: TGTGCCAGCAGCCCCCAGCAGGGGGTCTACAATGAGCAGTTCTTC. Amino acid sequence: CASSPQQGVYNEQFF.

The genes are TRBV19 and TRBJ2-7, with 7 bases that match TRBD2. Germline V CDR1 and CDR2: LNHDA, SQIVND (reference sequence). This CDR3 contains 15 residues. The ends lost 3 bases at V and 1 base at J; junction bases unmatched: 6. Here the CDR3 reads CASSITGTTSYEQYF. The CDR3 bases are TGTGCCAGTAGTATCACCGGGACTACTTCCTACGAGCAGTACTTC.

The V call is TRBV18, the J call TRBJ1-2; 11 nucleotides match TRBD1. Germline trimming cut 6 bases from V and 3 bases from J; bases unmatched to any gene: 6. CDR1 is KGHSH, CDR2 LQKENI, per germline. This CDR3 is 15 amino acids long. CDR3 region: CASSQRTGGDYGYTF. The CDR3 DNA is TGTGCCAGCTCCCAAAGGACAGGGGGCGACTATGGCTACACCTTC.

V and J are TRBV9 and TRBJ2-1; TRBD2 agrees at 9 bases. V trimming: 3 bases; J trimming: 10 bases; junction bases outside the gene matches: 8. Germline CDR1 SGDLS, CDR2 YYNGEE. The CDR3 extends over 14 amino acids. This chain's CDR3 is CASSAGTSPSEQFF. DNA of the CDR3: TGTGCCAGCAGCGCCGGGACTAGCCCTTCCGAGCAGTTCTTC.

This clone is a singleton in its sample. The chain couples TRBV6-6 to TRBJ1-1; TRBD1 matches at 7 bases. Germline lookup yields CDR1 MNHNY and CDR2 SVGAGI (reference sequence). Losses at the gene ends were 2 bases for V and 4 bases for J; bases not matched to a gene: 7. The CDR3 is made up of 15 amino acids. CDR3 sequence (DNA): TGTGCCAGCAGTTACCGGACAGGTGGGGTCACTGAAGCTTTCTTT. Translated: CASSYRTGGVTEAFF.

This clone was detected only a few times. The chain couples TRBV6-2 or TRBV6-3 to TRBJ2-3; 7 positions agree with TRBD2. Germline trimming cut 2 bases from V and 4 bases from J; bases unmatched to any gene: 6. The CDR3 contains 15 residues. Per germline, CDR1 MNHEY and CDR2 SVGEGT. The CDR3 spells CASSYELASPDTQYF. CDR3 nucleotides: TGTGCCAGCAGTTACGAACTAGCGTCCCCAGATACGCAGTATTTT.

This chain links TRBV2 with TRBJ2-5, with 11 bases lining up with TRBD2. The V segment lost 8 bases and the J segment 3 bases; nucleotides outside the gene matches: 5. The CDR3 has 14 amino acids. The V gene's germline CDR1 is SNHLY and CDR2 FYNNEI. The CDR3 loop is CASLGTSGKETQYF. In DNA, the CDR3 is TGTGCCAGCCTGGGGACTAGCGGAAAAGAGACCCAGTACTTC.

V usage is TRBV3-1 (or the pseudogene TRBV3-2) and J usage is TRBJ2-5; the match to TRBD2 covers 8 bases. The V and J ends lost 0 bases and 5 bases, in that order; junction bases with no gene match: 14. The CDR3 length is 18 residues. Per the germline V gene, CDR1 is LGHDT and CDR2 is YNNKEL (reference sequence). The CDR3 coding sequence is TGTGCCAGCAGCCAAGAGGGCGTTGGGACTAGTAGGAGGGAGACCCAGTACTTC. Residues: CASSQEGVGTSRRETQYF.

The chain employs TRBV10-3 and TRBJ1-2; the match to TRBD1 covers 8 bases. J gave up 3 bases and V 7 bases, and 10 bases lay outside the gene matches. Germline V gene sequence: CDR1 ENHRY, CDR2 SYGVKD. The CDR3 loop spans 15 amino acids. This chain's CDR3 is CAINIWTGTDYGYTF. The DNA for the CDR3 is TGTGCCATCAATATCTGGACAGGGACCGACTATGGCTACACCTTC.

The V gene is TRBV6-5, the J gene TRBJ2-1; 9 bases are shared with TRBD2. This CDR3 has 14 amino acids. Germline values: CDR1 MNHEY, CDR2 SVGAGI. With 6 bases clipped from V and 7 bases from J, the junction kept 7 bases outside the gene matches. The CDR3 loop is CASRNSGRGNEQFF. For the CDR3, the DNA is TGTGCCAGCAGAAATAGCGGGAGAGGAAATGAGCAGTTCTTC.

V and J are TRBV18 and TRBJ1-1, with D possibly matching TRBD1 (5 bases). The V gene lost 6 bases and the J gene lost 1 base, with 9 bases spanning the gap. Germline assignment: CDR1 KGHSH and CDR2 LQKENI. The CDR3 contains 13 residues. The DNA of the CDR3 is TGTGCCAGCTCTCGGCAGGGGAACACTGAAGCTTTCTTT. The encoded protein is CASSRQGNTEAFF.

V and J are TRBV19 and TRBJ2-7, with 8 bases lining up with TRBD2. The CDR3 is 15 amino acids. J gave up 2 bases and V 0 bases, and 3 bases lay outside the gene matches. Germline loops: CDR1 LNHDA, CDR2 SQIVND (reference sequence). CDR3 coding DNA: TGTGCCAGTAGTATAGAACTAGCGGCGACCTACGAGCAGTACTTC. As protein: CASSIELAATYEQYF.

V gene TRBV18 combines with J gene TRBJ2-7, with 15 bases lining up with TRBD2. From germline, CDR1 is KGHSH and CDR2 LQKENI. CDR3 length equals 15 residues. The trim removed 4 bases at V and 7 bases at J, leaving 5 bases unmatched. The CDR3 here is CASSLSGLAGGEQYF. CDR3 in DNA: TGTGCCAGCTCACTTTCGGGACTAGCGGGAGGTGAGCAGTACTTC.

This rearrangement joins TRBV10-3 to TRBJ1-6, with D unresolved. Germline V gene lookup returns CDR1 ENHRY and CDR2 SYGVKD. The CDR3 sequence is 17 residues long. V gave up 5 bases and J gave up 0 bases, with 14 bases separating them. Here the CDR3 reads CAISRAKGGSYNSPLHF. CDR3 DNA: TGTGCCATCAGTAGGGCGAAAGGAGGCTCCTATAATTCACCCCTCCACTTT.

V usage is TRBV28 and J usage is TRBJ1-2, with 7 bases aligning to TRBD1. Per germline, CDR1 MDHEN and CDR2 SYDVKM. The CDR3 is made up of 15 amino acids. After removal of 4 bases from V and 4 bases from J, the junction contained 9 bases not matched to a gene. In DNA form, the CDR3 reads TGTGCCAGCAGTTGGGCACCCCGGGACAGCTATGGCTACACCTTC. Translating it yields CASSWAPRDSYGYTF.

The V and J genes are TRBV2 and TRBJ2-5, with 12 bases identical to TRBD2. The CDR3 spans 15 residues. The germline gives CDR1 SNHLY, CDR2 FYNNEI. V gave up 8 bases and J gave up 2 bases; unmatched junction bases: 6. The CDR3 nucleotides are TGTGCCAGCGGGGGAACTAGCGGGAGGCAAGAGACCCAGTACTTC. Its translation: CASGGTSGRQETQYF.

The chain recombines TRBV6-1 with TRBJ2-1; TRBD2 aligns across 10 bases. Germline CDR1 MNHNS, CDR2 SASEGT. This CDR3 contains 20 residues. J was trimmed by 6 bases and V by 2 bases; bases with no gene match: 19. CDR3 amino acids: CASSEPRLAGRKGQGNEQFF. The CDR3 DNA reads as TGTGCCAGCAGTGAACCGAGACTAGCGGGCAGGAAAGGCCAAGGCAATGAGCAGTTCTTC.

The V and J genes are TRBV3-1 (or the pseudogene TRBV3-2) and TRBJ1-2, with 7 bases that match TRBD1. The germline V gene has CDR1 LGHDT and CDR2 YNNKEL (reference sequence). The CDR3 covers 14 residues. V gave up 3 bases and J gave up 2 bases; unmatched junction bases: 3. CDR3 nucleotides: TGTGCCAGCAGCCAGCAGGGGGTAAACTATGGCTACACCTTC. Its protein is CASSQQGVNYGYTF.

The chain joins TRBV19 to TRBJ1-1; 8 nucleotides agree with TRBD1. Germline CDR1 LNHDA, CDR2 SQIVND (reference sequence). Losses at the gene ends were 9 bases for V and 0 bases for J; bases not matched to a gene: 12. This CDR3 has 16 residues. CDR3 in amino acids: CASTTGTGWLNTEAFF. The CDR3 DNA reads TGTGCCAGCACAACCGGGACAGGATGGTTGAACACTGAAGCTTTCTTT.